These T cell receptor beta chains were read from a single sample in a study of CD8 T cells in ankylosing spondylitis. TCRdb analysed the 5' RACE reads with MiXCR anew, one entry per CDR3 protein. The sample has 150,000 to 200,000 distinct CDR3 sequences; around 18% are singletons. Sequencing input: blood, either unsorted or a sorted T cell fraction (not recorded which). The receptors were sampled from a male donor with ankylosing spondylitis or in good health (not recorded which). CDR3s include the opening cysteine and the closing phenylalanine or tryptophan. The order of the fields is D gene, J gene, clone size, V gene, CDR3 protein, CDR3 DNA. A D gene is named only where the DNA matches it firmly. The size field is filled for only some rows; it gives once, few, many or a size class.

D: -
J: TRBJ1-6
size: few
V: TRBV9
CDR3: CASTPRVWDSPLHF
DNA: TGTGCCAGCACTCCCCGGGTGTGGGATTCACCCCTCCACTTT

D: -
J: TRBJ2-2
size: -
V: TRBV24-1
CDR3: CATSDPRDFTGELFF
DNA: TGTGCCACCAGTGACCCCAGGGATTTCACCGGGGAGCTGTTTTTT

D: TRBD2
J: TRBJ2-3
size: many
V: TRBV9
CDR3: CASKMGLAGGDTQYF
DNA: TGTGCCAGCAAAATGGGACTAGCGGGAGGAGATACGCAGTATTTT

D: TRBD1
J: TRBJ1-1
size: many
V: TRBV29-1
CDR3: CSVGGTGIGGTEAFF
DNA: TGCAGCGTTGGAGGGACAGGCATCGGGGGGACTGAAGCTTTCTTT

D: -
J: TRBJ2-7
size: many
V: TRBV15
CDR3: CATSRDVSYEQYF
DNA: TGTGCCACCAGCAGAGATGTAAGCTACGAGCAGTACTTC

D: -
J: TRBJ2-2
size: many
V: TRBV6-5
CDR3: CASSYSGSGELFF
DNA: TGTGCCAGCAGTTACTCGGGGTCCGGGGAGCTGTTTTTT

D: TRBD2
J: TRBJ2-1
size: -
V: TRBV20-1
CDR3: CSARSLPGLAGREQFF
DNA: TGCAGTGCTAGGTCACTCCCGGGACTAGCGGGCCGTGAGCAGTTCTTC

D: -
J: TRBJ1-5
size: many
V: TRBV12-3/TRBV12-4
CDR3: CASTAAGGGNQPQHF
DNA: TGTGCCAGCACCGCCGCGGGGGGAGGGAATCAGCCCCAGCATTTT

D: TRBD1
J: TRBJ1-2
size: -
V: TRBV11-2
CDR3: CASSPGTGGNYGYTF
DNA: TGTGCCAGCAGCCCAGGAACAGGGGGCAACTATGGCTACACCTTC

D: -
J: TRBJ2-3
size: -
V: TRBV11-2
CDR3: CASSLNMDTQYF
DNA: TGTGCCAGCAGCTTGAACATGGATACGCAGTATTTT

D: -
J: TRBJ1-1
size: many
V: TRBV28
CDR3: CASSLGRTYTEAFF
DNA: TGTGCCAGCAGTTTAGGACGGACCTACACTGAAGCTTTCTTT

D: -
J: TRBJ1-1
size: many
V: TRBV4-2
CDR3: CASSQDGGSMNTEAFF
DNA: TGTGCCAGCAGCCAAGATGGGGGAAGCATGAACACTGAAGCTTTCTTT

D: -
J: TRBJ2-5
size: -
V: TRBV7-2
CDR3: CASSLSAQQEAQYF
DNA: TGTGCCAGCAGCTTATCGGCCCAGCAAGAGGCCCAGTACTTC

D: -
J: TRBJ2-1
size: many
V: TRBV24-1
CDR3: CATSDQPREQFF
DNA: TGTGCCACCAGTGATCAGCCTCGGGAGCAGTTCTTC

D: -
J: TRBJ2-1
size: -
V: TRBV12-3/TRBV12-4
CDR3: CASRYSGVGNEQFF
DNA: TGTGCCAGCAGATATAGCGGAGTCGGGAATGAGCAGTTCTTC

D: -
J: TRBJ2-1
size: many
V: TRBV7-9
CDR3: CASSPGLDNEQFF
DNA: TGTGCCAGCAGCCCCGGACTTGATAATGAGCAGTTCTTC

D: TRBD1
J: TRBJ2-3
size: -
V: TRBV6-1
CDR3: CASSDRGWTDTQYF
DNA: TGTGCCAGCAGCGACAGGGGGTGGACAGATACGCAGTATTTT

D: -
J: TRBJ2-3
size: few
V: TRBV12-3/TRBV12-4
CDR3: CASKLSPRRTDTQYF
DNA: TGTGCCAGCAAACTAAGCCCCAGGCGTACAGATACGCAGTATTTT

D: -
J: TRBJ1-1
size: -
V: TRBV6-1
CDR3: CASRPPRLANTEAFF
DNA: TGTGCCAGCAGACCTCCCCGGCTAGCGAACACTGAAGCTTTCTTT

D: -
J: TRBJ1-1
size: -
V: TRBV3-1
CDR3: CASSKGVVNTEAFF
DNA: TGTGCCAGCAGCAAGGGGGTGGTGAACACTGAAGCTTTCTTT

D: -
J: TRBJ2-4
size: -
V: TRBV9
CDR3: CASSVGMGSGIQYF
DNA: TGTGCCAGCAGCGTAGGTATGGGCTCGGGGATTCAGTACTTC

D: -
J: TRBJ2-5
size: few
V: TRBV3-1
CDR3: CASNPRETETQYF
DNA: TGTGCCAGCAATCCGAGGGAGACAGAGACCCAGTACTTC

D: TRBD2
J: TRBJ2-7
size: few
V: TRBV28
CDR3: CASSPGTSGYGQYF
DNA: TGTGCCAGCAGTCCCGGGACTAGCGGCTACGGGCAGTACTTC

D: TRBD2
J: TRBJ2-3
size: many
V: TRBV5-1
CDR3: CASSSGLAGPDTQYF
DNA: TGCGCCAGCAGCTCAGGACTAGCGGGACCCGATACGCAGTATTTT

D: TRBD1
J: TRBJ2-3
size: few
V: TRBV5-1
CDR3: CASSLQGTGYDTQYF
DNA: TGCGCCAGCAGCTTGCAAGGGACAGGCTATGATACGCAGTATTTT

D: TRBD2
J: TRBJ2-1
size: few
V: TRBV6-1
CDR3: CASSPHGREGHGEQFF
DNA: TGTGCCAGCAGTCCCCACGGTCGGGAGGGCCATGGTGAGCAGTTCTTC

D: TRBD2
J: TRBJ2-4
size: many
V: TRBV7-2
CDR3: CASRTLRGGNIQYF
DNA: TGTGCCAGCAGAACCCTCCGGGGGGGAAACATTCAGTACTTC

D: TRBD1
J: TRBJ1-4
size: -
V: TRBV6-5
CDR3: CASSYRTGINEKLFF
DNA: TGTGCCAGCAGTTACCGGACAGGTATCAATGAAAAACTGTTTTTT

D: -
J: TRBJ1-2
size: -
V: TRBV4-1
CDR3: CASSQAGAGYGYTF
DNA: TGCGCCAGCAGCCAAGCAGGGGCTGGCTATGGCTACACCTTC

D: -
J: TRBJ2-2
size: many
V: TRBV5-1
CDR3: CASSLASAGELFF
DNA: TGCGCCAGCAGCTTGGCGTCAGCCGGGGAGCTGTTTTTT

D: TRBD2
J: TRBJ2-7
size: few
V: TRBV20-1
CDR3: CSAPTSGSLSYEQYF
DNA: TGCAGTGCACCAACTAGCGGGAGTCTTTCCTACGAGCAGTACTTC

D: TRBD2
J: TRBJ2-7
size: many
V: TRBV3-1
CDR3: CASSQGGRGYEQYF
DNA: TGTGCCAGCAGCCAAGGCGGGAGAGGTTACGAGCAGTACTTC

D: -
J: TRBJ2-5
size: -
V: TRBV11-1
CDR3: CASSMAETQYF
DNA: TGTGCCAGCAGTATGGCAGAGACCCAGTACTTC

D: -
J: TRBJ2-2
size: -
V: TRBV10-3
CDR3: CAISDTSAGELFF
DNA: TGTGCCATCAGTGACACATCCGCCGGGGAGCTGTTTTTT

D: -
J: TRBJ1-5
size: -
V: TRBV6-1
CDR3: CASSPDTRGGDQPQHF
DNA: TGTGCCAGCAGCCCGGACACCCGGGGTGGAGATCAGCCCCAGCATTTT

D: -
J: TRBJ2-1
size: few
V: TRBV28
CDR3: CASSLNLFRANEQFF
DNA: TGTGCCAGCAGTTTAAACCTCTTTAGGGCCAATGAGCAGTTCTTC

D: -
J: TRBJ2-1
size: few
V: TRBV7-9
CDR3: CASSWVGFHNEQFF
DNA: TGTGCCAGCAGCTGGGTGGGGTTCCACAATGAGCAGTTCTTC

D: TRBD1
J: TRBJ1-1
size: few
V: TRBV7-2
CDR3: CASSTRGPTEAFF
DNA: TGTGCCAGCAGCACCAGGGGGCCCACTGAAGCTTTCTTT

D: -
J: TRBJ2-5
size: -
V: TRBV10-3
CDR3: CAISELRGGQETQYF
DNA: TGTGCCATCAGTGAGTTAAGGGGTGGCCAAGAGACCCAGTACTTC

D: -
J: TRBJ2-1
size: -
V: TRBV5-1
CDR3: CASSLGTTSSYNEQFF
DNA: TGCGCCAGCAGCTTGGGGACAACCAGCTCCTACAATGAGCAGTTCTTC

D: -
J: TRBJ2-7
size: few
V: TRBV6-2/TRBV6-3
CDR3: CASMDREHYEQYF
DNA: TGTGCCAGCATGGATAGGGAACACTACGAGCAGTACTTC